The 30 T cell receptor beta chains below were found in one sample sequenced in a study of a mutant IDH1 vaccine in newly diagnosed glioma (dated by TCRdb to the early 2020s). Their antigen targets remain unknown. The library came from the immunoSEQ multiplex PCR assay. Imported from immuneACCESS, the table was reduced by TCRdb to in-frame sequences with V and J called. These copies leave out some clones; in studies compared against another copy, an unresolved V gene accounts for under half, and the cause of the remainder is not known. In all, the sample holds almost 30,000 clones, and roughly 87% of those were seen once. The top ten constitute around 3% of the sample. The sample's time point label, in plain terms: week 5, during vaccination. Each vaccine dose, consisting of 300 ug of a 20-mer mutant IDH1 peptide in Montanide, was administered subcutaneously with topical imiquimod. Here the sequenced sample was peripheral blood mononuclear cells (PBMCs), taken from a glioma patient whose treatment included an IDH1 peptide vaccine. The receptors were gathered from a middle-aged woman with glioma. Some clones in this sample may be carry-over from other donors' samples.

V usage is TRBV29-1 and J usage is TRBJ1-2, with D possibly matching TRBD1 (6 bases). The CDR3 runs to 14 residues. Trimming shortened V by 0 bases and J by 5 bases, and 13 bases separated the two germline ends. From germline, CDR1 is SQVTM and CDR2 ANQGSEA. The CDR3 DNA follows: TGCAGCGTTGAAGATTGGGGGGGCACGTATGGCTACACCTTC. It yields the protein CSVEDWGGTYGYTF.

The V gene is TRBV5-1, the J gene TRBJ2-6, with TRBD2 as a possible D gene (5 bases). Germline CDR1 SGHRS, CDR2 YFSETQ. V lost 2 bases, J lost 1 base, and 10 bases lay in between. This CDR3 has 16 amino acids. DNA for the CDR3: TGCGCCAGCAGCTTTTCGACGGGGTCTGGGGCCAACGTCCTGACTTTC. Protein sequence: CASSFSTGSGANVLTF.

The rearrangement uses TRBV9 and TRBJ2-3; 9 nucleotides match TRBD2. V trimming: 3 bases; J trimming: 11 bases; junction bases outside the gene matches: 25. This CDR3 region has 19 residues. CDR1 and CDR2 (germline): SGDLS, YYNGEE. The CDR3 nucleotides read TGTGCCAGCAGCGCACAGGGCAATCGTGTAGCGGGAGAGGGGGATGGGCAGTATTTT. It is translated as CASSAQGNRVAGEGDGQYF.

This sequence joins TRBV9 and TRBJ1-3; D gene ambiguous. Trimming removed 0 bases from V and 9 bases from J, with 13 bases in between. The CDR3 contains 14 residues. Germline assignment: CDR1 SGDLS and CDR2 YYNGEE. CDR3 sequence: CASSVVGKWVTIYF. The CDR3 DNA follows: TGTGCCAGCAGCGTAGTGGGTAAGTGGGTCACCATATATTTT.

The genes are TRBV7-2 and TRBJ2-5; D remains ambiguous. CDR3 length equals 12 residues. CDR1 and CDR2 from the germline V gene are SGHTA and FQGNSA. The V and J ends lost 6 bases and 2 bases respectively, with 7 bases between them. CDR3 residues: CASRDDQETQYF. The DNA of the CDR3 is TGTGCCAGCAGGGATGATCAAGAGACCCAGTACTTC.

V and J are TRBV13 and TRBJ2-1; D ambiguous. The CDR3 has 17 residues. The ends were cut back, 2 bases at V and 0 bases at J, with 14 bases in the middle. Germline CDR1 is PRHDT and CDR2 is FYEKMQ (reference sequence). The CDR3 DNA is TGTGCCAGCAGCTTAAAACGTAGATCAAGCTCCTACAATGAGCAGTTCTTC. Translation gives CASSLKRRSSSYNEQFF.

The gene calls are TRBV12-1 and TRBJ2-4; the DNA was not used to check the table's D call, TRBD2. TRBV12-1 is recorded as a pseudogene. This CDR3 has 16 amino acids. In DNA form, the CDR3 reads TGTGCCAGCAGAGCTAAGCCTAGCGGGAGGGTAAACATTCAGTACTTC. This gives the protein CASRAKPSGRVNIQYF.

This clone was detected once. The genes are TRBV27 and TRBJ2-7, with 9 bases that match TRBD1. This CDR3 spans 13 amino acids. Germline CDR1 is MNHEY and CDR2 is SMNVEV (reference sequence). Losses at the gene ends were 3 bases for V and 5 bases for J; bases not matched to a gene: 2. The CDR3 nucleotides read TGTGCCAGCAGTTTGGACAGGGGCAACGAGCAGTACTTC. It yields the protein CASSLDRGNEQYF.

The genes are TRBV7-6 and TRBJ2-2; TRBD1 aligns across 8 bases. Trimming took 1 base from V and 4 from J; bases not matched to a gene: 2. The CDR3 has 15 amino acids. Per germline, CDR1 SGHVS and CDR2 FNYEAQ. The CDR3 protein is CASSLVQGVTGELFF. The CDR3 DNA reads TGTGCCAGCAGCTTAGTACAGGGGGTCACCGGGGAGCTGTTTTTT.

The chain recombines TRBV11-3 with TRBJ2-1; 11 bases map to TRBD2. The CDR3 is made up of 16 amino acids. Germline CDR1 and CDR2: SGHNT and YENEEA. V gave up 0 bases and J gave up 5 bases; unmatched junction bases: 3. The CDR3 DNA follows: TGTGCCAGCAGCTTAGACGGGACTAGCGGAGACAATGAGCAGTTCTTC. It specifies CASSLDGTSGDNEQFF. Full variable domain (remainder filled in from reference TRBV11-3 and TRBJ2-1): EAGVVQSPRYKIIEKKQPVAFWCNPISGHNTLYWYLQNLGQGPELLIRYENEEAVDDSQLPKDRFSAERLKGVDSTLKIQPAELGDSAVYLCASSLDGTSGDNEQFFGPGTRLTVL.

The chain has TRBV28 and TRBJ2-4; 7 nucleotides match TRBD2. There are 13 residues in the CDR3. The V gene's germline CDR1 is MDHEN and CDR2 SYDVKM. The V gene end was trimmed by 8 bases and the J gene end by 6 bases; junction bases not matched to a gene: 7. The CDR3 sequence is CASGGDVPNIQYF. CDR3 DNA sequence: TGTGCCAGCGGGGGGGACGTACCAAACATTCAGTACTTC. Variable domain in full (rest from reference TRBV28 and TRBJ2-4): DVKVTQSSRYLVKRTGEKVFLECVQDMDHENMFWYRQDPGLGLRLIYFSYDVKMKEKGDIPEGYSVSREKKERFSLILESASTNQTSMYLCASGGDVPNIQYFGAGTRLSVL.

The V call is TRBV6-4, the J call TRBJ2-2, with D unclear. The germline V and J ends were trimmed by 4 bases and 4 bases, with 10 bases remaining between them. The CDR3 spans 14 residues. Germline V gene sequence: CDR1 MRHNA, CDR2 SNTAGT. This chain's CDR3 is CASSVEILTGELFF. The CDR3 DNA sequence: TGTGCCAGCAGTGTGGAGATACTCACCGGGGAGCTGTTTTTT.

The chain is built from TRBV27 and TRBJ2-3; 7 bases agree with TRBD2. The ends lost 2 bases at V and 0 bases at J; junction bases unmatched: 2. The CDR3 sequence is 15 residues long. CDR1 MNHEY and CDR2 SMNVEV come from the germline V gene (reference sequence). CDR3 amino acids: CASSLMGGSTDTQYF. CDR3 in DNA: TGTGCCAGCAGTTTAATGGGGGGGAGCACAGATACGCAGTATTTT.

This clone was picked up one time. J is TRBJ1-6 and V is TRBV7-2, with 7 bases that match TRBD1. CDR3 length: 14 amino acids. Looked up from germline, CDR1 is SGHTA and CDR2 is FQGNSA. V lost 3 bases and J lost 12; bases outside the gene matches: 8. This CDR3 reads CASSLPDRAGPLHF. The CDR3 DNA reads TGTGCCAGCAGCTTGCCTGACAGGGCGGGACCCCTCCACTTT.

The chain has TRBV7-6 and TRBJ1-1; D remains unclear. The CDR3 extends over 13 amino acids. From germline, CDR1 is SGHVS and CDR2 FNYEAQ. Between the trimmed V and J ends, which lost 5 bases and 0 bases, there was a span of 7 bases. The chain's CDR3 is CASSAPVNTEAFF. CDR3 DNA sequence: TGTGCCAGCAGCGCACCCGTGAACACTGAAGCTTTCTTT.

J is TRBJ1-3 and V is TRBV9, with D perhaps matching TRBD1 (6 bases). Trimming shortened V by 0 bases and J by 2 bases, and 9 bases separated the two germline ends. This CDR3 comprises 15 residues. Germline CDR1 and CDR2: SGDLS and YYNGEE. In DNA, the CDR3 is TGTGCCAGCAGCGTAGCAGGGGCTCCTGGAAACACCATATATTTT. Protein: CASSVAGAPGNTIYF.

The chain couples TRBV5-1 to TRBJ1-1, with D possibly TRBD1 on 5 matching bases. Germline V CDR1 and CDR2: SGHRS, YFSETQ. The CDR3 covers 12 residues. V shed 5 bases and J shed 1 base, with 6 bases lying between them. The CDR3, as DNA: TGCGCCAGCAGAAGGGGGAACACTGAAGCTTTCTTT. Its protein is CASRRGNTEAFF.

The chain joins TRBV7-2 to TRBJ1-1, with a tentative D call TRBD1 (5 bases). CDR3 length: 13 amino acids. With 5 bases removed from V and 4 bases from J, the gap between germline ends came to 11 bases. Germline V gene data show CDR1 as SGHTA and CDR2 as FQGNSA. CDR3 protein: CASSPREVTEAFF. CDR3 bases: TGTGCCAGCAGCCCCAGGGAAGTCACTGAAGCTTTCTTT.

The rearrangement links TRBV2 to TRBJ1-4; D is ambiguous. The CDR3 runs 14 residues. The germline gives CDR1 SNHLY, CDR2 FYNNEI. With 10 bases removed from V and 0 bases from J, the gap between germline ends came to 12 bases. The CDR3, as DNA: TGTGCCACTTTTCCGGGGTCAACTAATGAAAAACTGTTTTTT. This codes for CATFPGSTNEKLFF. Full variable domain (missing parts from reference TRBV2 and TRBJ1-4): EPEVTQTPSHQVTQMGQEVILRCVPISNHLYFYWYRQILGQKVEFLVSFYNNEISEKSEIFDDQFSVERPDGSNFTLKIRSTKLEDSAMYFCATFPGSTNEKLFFGSGTQLSVL.

The genes are TRBV15 and TRBJ2-7; a possible D gene is TRBD1 (6 bases). CDR3 length: 14 amino acids. The V end lost 4 bases, the J end lost 4 bases, and 14 bases lay between the germline ends. The V gene's germline CDR1 is LNHNV and CDR2 YYDKDF (reference sequence). This CDR3 is CATSMGVGGYEQYF. The CDR3 nucleotides read TGTGCCACCAGCATGGGGGTAGGGGGTTACGAGCAGTACTTC.

Only one count was recorded for this clone. The chain has TRBV27 and TRBJ1-5, with a possible D match to TRBD1 (5 bases). Looked up from germline, CDR1 is MNHEY and CDR2 is SMNVEV (reference sequence). This CDR3 comprises 15 residues. Trimming pared 5 bases from V and 1 base from J, leaving 12 bases between. DNA for the CDR3: TGTGCCAGCAGTCCCCGACAGACCAGCAATCAGCCCCAGCATTTT. This encodes CASSPRQTSNQPQHF.

V and J are TRBV15 and TRBJ2-5; unclear D gene. The V gene's germline CDR1 is LNHNV and CDR2 YYDKDF (reference sequence). Trimming stripped 4 bases from V and 1 base from J, with 7 bases between. The CDR3 is 13 residues long. The CDR3 coding sequence is TGTGCCACCAGCACCCGGGCCCAAGAGACCCAGTACTTC. The encoded protein is CATSTRAQETQYF.

The chain couples TRBV29-1 to TRBJ1-5; D perhaps matches TRBD1 (6 bases). V was pared by 4 bases and J by 7 bases, with 11 bases between. This CDR3 is 12 amino acids long. In germline, CDR1 is SQVTM, CDR2 ANQGSEA. The CDR3 coding sequence is TGCAGCGTTGGTGGGGGCGGGCAGCCCCAGCATTTT. It codes for CSVGGGGQPQHF. The entire variable domain, with the rest obtained from reference TRBV29-1 and TRBJ1-5, is as follows: SAVISQKPSRDICQRGTSLTIQCQVDSQVTMMFWYRQQPGQSLTLIATANQGSEATYESGFVIDKFPISRPNLTFSTLTVSNMSPEDSSIYLCSVGGGGQPQHFGDGTRLSIL.

V gene TRBV5-5 combines with J gene TRBJ1-4; D is undetermined. Trimming removed 1 base at V and 7 bases at J, with 11 bases between. Germline CDR1 is SGHKS and CDR2 is YYEKEE (reference sequence). The CDR3 loop spans 14 amino acids. CDR3 in amino acids: CASSLQAGSEKLFF. In DNA, the CDR3 is TGTGCCAGCAGCTTGCAGGCGGGAAGTGAAAAACTGTTTTTT.

The chain carries TRBV5-5 and TRBJ1-1; unclear D gene. The V gene lost 1 base and the J gene lost 0 bases, with 7 bases spanning the gap. CDR1 is SGHKS and CDR2 is YYEKEE in the germline V gene (reference sequence). The CDR3 loop spans 14 amino acids. The chain's CDR3 is CASSLSAMNTEAFF. As DNA, the CDR3 is TGTGCCAGCAGCTTGAGCGCTATGAACACTGAAGCTTTCTTT.

A single count supports this clone. This sequence joins TRBV11-3 and TRBJ2-7, with 9 bases lining up with TRBD1. Germline CDR1 is SGHNT and CDR2 is YENEEA. The junction had 4 bases not matched to a gene; V was cut back by 5 bases and J by 2 bases. The CDR3 runs 14 residues. CDR3: CASSRRTGAYEQYF. In DNA, the CDR3 is TGTGCCAGCAGCCGAAGGACAGGGGCCTACGAGCAGTACTTC.

The chain carries TRBV4-1 and TRBJ1-4; the D gene is possibly TRBD1 (5 bases). The CDR3 contains 17 residues. V was shortened by 1 base and J by 0 bases, with 12 bases between the two germline ends. In germline, CDR1 is MGHRA, CDR2 YSYEKL. CDR3 coding DNA: TGCGCCAGCAGCCAAGGACAGCTTATTGCAACTAATGAAAAACTGTTTTTT. Amino acids: CASSQGQLIATNEKLFF.

This clone was detected only a few times. This chain connects TRBV6-1 to TRBJ2-7, with D hard to call. This CDR3 has 13 residues. Germline lookup yields CDR1 MNHNS and CDR2 SASEGT. The germline V and J ends were trimmed by 4 bases and 6 bases, with 13 bases remaining between them. The CDR3 spells CASSGLETGEQYF. The CDR3 DNA reads TGTGCCAGCAGTGGACTTGAGACCGGCGAGCAGTACTTC.

This chain uses TRBV6-4 with TRBJ2-1, with no clear D. The CDR3 contains 12 residues. Deletions cut 2 bases from V and 8 bases from J, with 7 bases between. The germline CDR1 and CDR2 sequences are MRHNA and SNTAGT. In DNA form, the CDR3 reads TGTGCCAGCAGTGACCGGTCCCATGAGCAGTTCTTC. This gives the protein CASSDRSHEQFF.

As DNA, the CDR3 is TGTGCCAGCCTCCCGCTAGGGGGCTCTGGCTACACCTTC. Translated: CASLPLGGSGYTF. The V call is TRBV6-1, the J call TRBJ1-2; the match to TRBD1 covers 7 bases. In germline, CDR1 is MNHNS, CDR2 SASEGT. CDR3 length: 13 amino acids. V shed 8 bases, J shed 7 bases, and the junction held 10 bases outside the gene matches.